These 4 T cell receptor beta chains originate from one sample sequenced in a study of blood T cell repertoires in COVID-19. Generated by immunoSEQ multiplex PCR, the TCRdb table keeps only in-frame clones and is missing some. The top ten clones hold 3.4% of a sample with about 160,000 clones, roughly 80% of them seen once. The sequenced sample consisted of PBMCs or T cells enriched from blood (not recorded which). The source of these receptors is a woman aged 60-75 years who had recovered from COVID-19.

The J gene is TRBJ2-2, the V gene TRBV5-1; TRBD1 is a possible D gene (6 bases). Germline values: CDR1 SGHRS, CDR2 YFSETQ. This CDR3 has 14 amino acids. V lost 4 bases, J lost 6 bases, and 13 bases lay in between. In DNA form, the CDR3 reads TGCGCCAGCAGCAGGCCAGGGGCGGCCGGGGAGCTGTTTTTT. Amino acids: CASSRPGAAGELFF.

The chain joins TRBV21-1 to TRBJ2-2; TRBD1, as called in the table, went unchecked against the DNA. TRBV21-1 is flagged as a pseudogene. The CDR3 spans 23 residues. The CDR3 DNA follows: TGTGCCAGCAGCAAATGGATGGGGGAAAAACCCAACAGGGAATTTATGGACACCGGGGAGCTGTTTTTT. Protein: CASSKWMGEKPNREFMDTGELFF.

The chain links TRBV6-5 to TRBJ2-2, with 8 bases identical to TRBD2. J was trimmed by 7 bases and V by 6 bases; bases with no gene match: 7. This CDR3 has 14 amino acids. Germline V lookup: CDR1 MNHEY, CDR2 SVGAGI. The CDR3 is CASSSGTRYGELFF. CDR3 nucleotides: TGTGCCAGCAGCTCCGGGACTAGGTACGGGGAGCTGTTTTTT.

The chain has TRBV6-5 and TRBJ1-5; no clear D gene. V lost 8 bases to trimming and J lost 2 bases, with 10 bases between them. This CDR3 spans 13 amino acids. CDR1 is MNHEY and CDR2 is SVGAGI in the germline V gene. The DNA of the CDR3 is TGTGCCAGCGCGATCCAGGGCAATCAGCCCCAGCATTTT. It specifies CASAIQGNQPQHF.